This T cell receptor (beta chain) was profiled in a study of blood T cell repertoires in COVID-19. Profiled with immunoSEQ multiplex PCR; TCRdb holds only in-frame clones, not every one. The table has some 380,000 clones, over 75% seen once. CDR3 size: 13 residues. The germline V and J ends were trimmed by 8 bases and 4 bases, with 14 bases remaining between them. The germline gives CDR1 MNHEY, CDR2 SVGAGI. The receptor's source is a woman between 40 and 55 years old with acute COVID-19. Source material: PBMCs or T cells enriched from blood (not recorded which). The chain links TRBV6-5 to TRBJ1-1; weak D call: TRBD1 (5 bases). The CDR3 sequence is CASEVSGVTEAFF. The CDR3 DNA sequence: TGTGCCAGCGAAGTTTCGGGGGTCACTGAAGCTTTCTTT.